These 4 T cell receptor beta chains came from one sample sequenced in a study of cytomegalovirus exposure and HLA in healthy donors (TCRdb year 2017). Library preparation used the immunoSEQ multiplex PCR assay. A mixture of 60 forward primers for TCR Vbeta segments and 13 reverse primers for TCR Jbeta segments was used in the multiplex PCR. The immuneACCESS repertoire file appears here via TCRdb, limited to in-frame rearrangements. These files lack a portion of the clones; in checked studies, under half of the deficit traces to unresolved V genes, and the cause of the others is not known. This sample comprises some 90,000 clones, roughly two thirds of them detected only once. Under 3% of the sample belongs to the ten largest clones. Sequencing input: PBMCs. These receptor sequences come from a middle-aged man in good health and CMV-seronegative.

This chain joins TRBV6-5 and TRBJ2-1; D may be TRBD2 (6 bases). In germline, CDR1 is MNHEY, CDR2 SVGAGI. V lost 8 bases and J 8 bases, leaving 16 bases between the germline ends. There are 13 residues in the CDR3. The CDR3 spells CASYESGHHEQFF. The CDR3, as DNA: TGTGCCAGCTACGAAAGCGGGCACCATGAGCAGTTCTTC.

This clone was seen a few times. CDR3 region: CASKLSGTGVDTQYF. The CDR3 DNA reads TGTGCCAGCAAATTATCCGGGACAGGGGTGGATACGCAGTATTTT. The V call is TRBV6-5, the J call TRBJ2-3; 10 bases align to TRBD1. CDR1 MNHEY and CDR2 SVGAGI come from the germline V gene. The CDR3 length is 15 residues. V dropped 7 bases and J dropped 6; count of bases not matched to a gene: 10.

This sequence joins TRBV19 and TRBJ2-7, with D possibly matching TRBD2 (5 bases). The germline V gene has CDR1 LNHDA and CDR2 SQIVND (reference sequence). The CDR3 contains 18 residues. Trimming stripped 2 bases from V and 2 bases from J, with 22 bases between. The CDR3 coding sequence is TGTGCCAGTAGTATATTTCGGTCGCTAGCAGTTCCCACCTACGAGCAGTACTTC. Its translation: CASSIFRSLAVPTYEQYF.

A few counts support this clone. The chain employs TRBV5-4 and TRBJ2-7; 8 bases align to TRBD1. The CDR3 contains 15 residues. Losses at the gene ends were 0 bases for V and 1 base for J; bases not matched to a gene: 3. CDR1 and CDR2 from the germline V gene are SGHNT and YYREEE (reference sequence). CDR3 region: CASSLGTGTSYEQYF. CDR3 in DNA: TGTGCCAGCAGCTTGGGGACAGGGACATCCTACGAGCAGTACTTC.